The sequence of this TCR beta chain was determined in a study of blood T cell repertoires in COVID-19. Enrollment of patients from Seattle took place during active infection, with longitudinal follow-up. This clone was seen a handful of times. V trimming: 3 bases; J trimming: 1 base; junction bases outside the gene matches: 3. Germline assignment: CDR1 SEHNR and CDR2 FQNEAQ (reference sequence). This CDR3 region has 15 residues. This table comes from immunoSEQ multiplex PCR, and its TCRdb copy is limited to in-frame clones, with some not included. The table has a few hundred thousand clones, roughly four fifths seen once; the top ten hold more than 15%.

Sequencing was performed on peripheral blood. The J gene is TRBJ1-3, the V gene TRBV7-9; TRBD1 matches at 7 bases. This sequence originates from a person between 70 and 80 years old with COVID-19, enrolled during active disease. CDR3 in DNA: TGTGCCAGCAGCTTCTCGACAGGGTCTGGAAACACCATATATTTT. Amino acid sequence: CASSFSTGSGNTIYF.